These 32 T cell receptor beta chains share one sample of origin, sequenced in a study of T cell repertoires and Cas9 in healthy adults. Clones were read by immunoSEQ multiplex PCR, and TCRdb kept only the in-frame ones, dropping some. Here the sample spans tens of thousands of clones, about nine tenths being singletons. The source material was CD4+ effector T cells (CD127+, CD25-, CD137-, CD154-) from PBMCs; culture status not recorded. The receptors stem from a human donor in good health.

The rearrangement joins TRBV5-4 to TRBJ1-2; D not certain. The CDR3 loop spans 13 amino acids. In germline, CDR1 is SGHNT, CDR2 YYREEE (reference sequence). Trimming left V 4 bases short and J 5 bases short, with 12 bases between. This CDR3 reads CASSKDGVYGYTF. In nucleotides, the CDR3 is TGTGCCAGCAGCAAGGACGGAGTATATGGCTACACCTTC.

The V call is TRBV7-8, the J call TRBJ1-1; D gene uncertain. With 5 bases removed from V and 1 base from J, the gap between germline ends came to 8 bases. Germline-derived CDR1 and CDR2 are SGHVS and FQNEAQ. CDR3 length: 13 residues. The CDR3 is CASSAQRNTEAFF. The CDR3 nucleotides read TGTGCCAGCAGCGCACAGCGGAACACTGAAGCTTTCTTT.

A single count supports this clone. This chain uses TRBV7-8 with TRBJ2-5; D may be TRBD1 or TRBD2 (5 bases each). The germline CDR1 and CDR2 sequences are SGHVS and FQNEAQ. The CDR3 is 14 amino acids. Trimming left V 5 bases short and J 1 base short, with 11 bases between. CDR3 residues: CASSLGTSQETQYF. DNA for the CDR3: TGTGCCAGCAGCCTAGGGACCAGCCAAGAGACCCAGTACTTC. Together with reference TRBV7-8 and TRBJ2-5, the CDR3 gives the full variable domain: GAGVSQSPRYKVAKRGQDVALRCDPISGHVSLFWYQQALGQGPEFLTYFQNEAQLDKSGLPSDRFFAERPEGSVSTLKIQRTQQEDSAVYLCASSLGTSQETQYFGPGTRLLVL.

The chain has TRBV19 and TRBJ1-5; D unclear. The V gene lost 11 bases and the J gene lost 6 bases, with 8 bases spanning the gap. The CDR3 consists of 10 residues. Germline V gene lookup returns CDR1 LNHDA and CDR2 SQIVND (reference sequence). The CDR3 sequence is CAPRAQPQHF. For the CDR3, the DNA is TGTGCCCCGCGGGCTCAGCCCCAGCATTTT.

The J gene is TRBJ2-7, the V gene TRBV28; 10 nucleotides match TRBD2. Germline CDR1 MDHEN, CDR2 SYDVKM. V lost 2 bases and J lost 5; bases outside the gene matches: 6. CDR3 length equals 15 residues. The CDR3 here is CASSLRASGSNEQYV. The CDR3 bases are TGTGCCAGCAGTTTAAGGGCTAGCGGGAGCAACGAGCAGTACGTC.

V usage is TRBV27 and J usage is TRBJ1-1; unclear D gene. The CDR3 spans 14 residues. V was shortened by 5 bases and J by 1 base, with 11 bases between the two germline ends. Germline CDR1 is MNHEY and CDR2 is SMNVEV (reference sequence). The CDR3 DNA sequence: TGTGCCAGCAGTCCGCGTGAAAGGAACACTGAAGCTTTCTTT. Amino acid sequence: CASSPRERNTEAFF.

The genes are TRBV10-3 and TRBJ2-7, with TRBD2 matching 11 bases. Per germline, CDR1 ENHRY and CDR2 SYGVKD. Germline trimming cut 10 bases from V and 0 bases from J; bases unmatched to any gene: 5. The CDR3 contains 14 residues. CDR3 region: CATRTSGSSYEQYV. CDR3 bases: TGTGCCACCCGCACTAGCGGGAGCTCCTACGAGCAGTACGTC.

The V gene is TRBV11-1, the J gene TRBJ1-1; TRBD1 matches 7 bases. Trimming cost V 5 bases and J 0 bases; bases outside gene matches: 9. The CDR3 runs 16 residues. CDR1 is SGHAT and CDR2 is FQDESV in the germline V gene (reference sequence). The CDR3 here is CASSPIRDSLNTEAFF. In nucleotides, the CDR3 is TGTGCCAGCAGCCCAATTCGGGACAGCCTGAACACTGAAGCTTTCTTT. Variable domain in full (rest from reference TRBV11-1 and TRBJ1-1): EAEVAQSPRYKITEKSQAVAFWCDPISGHATLYWYRQILGQGPELLVQFQDESVVDDSQLPKDRFSAERLKGVDSTLKIQPAELGDSAMYLCASSPIRDSLNTEAFFGQGTRLTVV.

The CDR3 DNA reads TGTGCCAGCAGTGAAGGGCAGGGAACCTACAATGAGCAGTTCTTC. This translates into CASSEGQGTYNEQFF. This sequence joins TRBV2 and TRBJ2-1, with D tentatively TRBD1 (5 bases). This CDR3 contains 15 residues. V lost 1 base, J lost 2 bases, and 9 bases lay in between. Germline CDR1 is SNHLY and CDR2 is FYNNEI.

Here the CDR3 reads CASSDRDRALPGELFF. The CDR3 bases are TGTGCCAGCAGCGACCGGGACAGGGCTCTTCCCGGGGAGCTGTTTTTT. This chain links TRBV9 with TRBJ2-2; 9 bases match TRBD1. The length of the CDR3 is 16 residues. J gave up 6 bases and V 3 bases, and 9 bases lay outside the gene matches. CDR1 SGDLS and CDR2 YYNGEE come from the germline V gene.

The genes are TRBV7-2 and TRBJ1-1; possible D gene TRBD1, 5 bases. Germline loops: CDR1 SGHTA, CDR2 FQGNSA. V lost 0 bases and J lost 4, with 9 bases in between. This CDR3 region has 14 residues. The CDR3 coding sequence is TGTGCCAGCAGCTTAGCCAGGGAGCGCACTGAAGCTTTCTTT. This encodes CASSLARERTEAFF.

The chain recombines TRBV10-3 with TRBJ1-1; D ambiguous. This CDR3 contains 16 residues. V lost 0 bases, J lost 0 bases, and 11 bases lay in between. Germline V gene lookup returns CDR1 ENHRY and CDR2 SYGVKD. The CDR3 here is CAISESTRTLNTEAFF. As DNA, the CDR3 is TGTGCCATCAGTGAGTCGACCCGGACGTTGAACACTGAAGCTTTCTTT.

This clone was detected only a few times. The chain carries TRBV11-2 and TRBJ2-7; TRBD1 or TRBD2 may be the D gene (5 bases each). V was shortened by 1 base and J by 5 bases, with 12 bases between the two germline ends. CDR3 length: 14 amino acids. The germline CDR1 and CDR2 sequences are SGHAT and FQNNGV. The CDR3 nucleotides read TGTGCCAGCAGCTTAGCGAGGTCGGGACACGAGCAGTACTTC. Translated: CASSLARSGHEQYF.

This chain connects TRBV7-9 to TRBJ2-3, with 8 bases aligning to TRBD2. The germline gives CDR1 SEHNR, CDR2 FQNEAQ (reference sequence). The CDR3 extends over 15 amino acids. After removal of 1 base from V and 5 bases from J, the junction contained 5 bases not matched to a gene. This CDR3 reads CASSLDGRAVDTQYF. The CDR3 DNA follows: TGTGCCAGCAGCTTAGACGGGAGGGCGGTAGATACGCAGTATTTT. Using reference TRBV7-9 and TRBJ2-3 for the parts outside the CDR3, the full variable domain is DTGVSQNPRHKITKRGQNVTFRCDPISEHNRLYWYRQTLGQGPEFLTYFQNEAQLEKSRLLSDRFSAERPKGSFSTLEIQRTEQGDSAMYLCASSLDGRAVDTQYFGPGTRLTVL.

J is TRBJ2-1 and V is TRBV19, with D uncertain. Germline V gene data show CDR1 as LNHDA and CDR2 as SQIVND (reference sequence). V lost 3 bases and J 9 bases, leaving 15 bases between the germline ends. The CDR3 length is 14 residues. This CDR3 reads CASSIANNVIEQFF. Written as DNA, the CDR3 is TGTGCCAGTAGTATTGCGAACAACGTTATTGAGCAGTTCTTC. The whole variable domain, filled in from reference TRBV19 and TRBJ2-1, reads DGGITQSPKYLFRKEGQNVTLSCEQNLNHDAMYWYRQDPGQGLRLIYYSQIVNDFQKGDIAEGYSVSREKKESFPLTVTSAQKNPTAFYLCASSIANNVIEQFFGPGTRLTVL.

This clone was picked up one time. In this CDR3 the conserved last residue, phenylalanine or tryptophan, is missing, so a read error is likely. This chain joins TRBV4-2 and TRBJ2-2, with a weak D call TRBD1 (6 bases). This CDR3 is 15 amino acids long. Germline V lookup: CDR1 LGHNA, CDR2 YNFKEQ. Deletions cut 3 bases from V and 2 bases from J, with 10 bases between. CDR3 protein: CASSQPGQNTGELFS. The CDR3 bases are TGTGCCAGCAGCCAGCCGGGACAAAACACCGGGGAGCTGTTTTCT.

J is TRBJ1-6 and V is TRBV6-5; perhaps TRBD1 as D (5 bases). Germline assignment: CDR1 MNHEY and CDR2 SVGAGI. The CDR3 sequence is 15 residues long. Trimming took 6 bases from V and 1 from J, leaving 10 bases between them. The CDR3 region has the DNA TGTGCCAGCAGAGTAAGGGGTTCCTATAATTCACCCCTCCACTTT. Translation gives CASRVRGSYNSPLHF.

The chain employs TRBV2 and TRBJ2-5; a weak D match, TRBD2 (5 bases). Trimming removed 5 bases from V and 3 bases from J, with 10 bases in between. This CDR3 contains 13 residues. The germline V gene encodes CDR1 SNHLY and CDR2 FYNNEI. As DNA, the CDR3 is TGTGCCAGCAGTATGGACGGGAAAGAGACCCAGTACTTC. Translation gives CASSMDGKETQYF. Complete variable domain (other parts from reference TRBV2 and TRBJ2-5): EPEVTQTPSHQVTQMGQEVILRCVPISNHLYFYWYRQILGQKVEFLVSFYNNEISEKSEIFDDQFSVERPDGSNFTLKIRSTKLEDSAMYFCASSMDGKETQYFGPGTRLLVL.

This chain uses TRBV7-2 with TRBJ1-3, with 9 bases identical to TRBD1. This CDR3 comprises 13 residues. In germline, CDR1 is SGHTA, CDR2 FQGNSA. Germline trimming cut 5 bases from V and 8 bases from J; bases unmatched to any gene: 4. DNA of the CDR3: TGTGCCAGCAGCGAGGACAGGGGTCACACCATATATTTT. Translation: CASSEDRGHTIYF.

The rearrangement joins TRBV5-1 to TRBJ1-4; 8 nucleotides match TRBD1. V trimming: 3 bases; J trimming: 2 bases; junction bases outside the gene matches: 9. Germline CDR1 reads SGHRS; CDR2 reads YFSETQ. CDR3 size: 17 residues. CDR3 bases: TGCGCCAGCAGCTCCGGGACAGGAATTGTCACTAATGAAAAACTGTTTTTT. It yields the protein CASSSGTGIVTNEKLFF. Looking up the rest from reference TRBV5-1 and TRBJ1-4 gives the full variable domain: KAGVTQTPRYLIKTRGQQVTLSCSPISGHRSVSWYQQTPGQGLQFLFEYFSETQRNKGNFPGRFSGRQFSNSRSEMNVSTLELGDSALYLCASSSGTGIVTNEKLFFGSGTQLSVL.

The chain recombines TRBV28 with TRBJ1-2; D remains ambiguous. V lost 2 bases and J 4 bases, leaving 11 bases between the germline ends. This CDR3 region has 14 residues. The germline CDR1 and CDR2 sequences are MDHEN and SYDVKM. CDR3 residues: CASSLGQVAYGYTF. As DNA, the CDR3 is TGTGCCAGCAGTTTAGGTCAGGTGGCCTATGGCTACACCTTC.

The chain combines TRBV5-6 with TRBJ2-3; 14 bases fit TRBD2. The CDR3 contains 17 residues. The ends lost 0 bases at V and 6 bases at J; junction bases unmatched: 6. CDR1 and CDR2 (germline): SGHDT, YYEEEE. This CDR3 reads CASSLETSGGAGDTQYF. DNA of the CDR3: TGTGCCAGCAGCTTGGAGACTAGCGGGGGGGCCGGGGATACGCAGTATTTT.

The rearrangement links TRBV5-1 to TRBJ2-5; 8 bases line up with TRBD1. V was clipped by 3 bases and J by 0 bases; unmatched bases: 13. CDR1 is SGHRS, CDR2 YFSETQ, per germline. The CDR3 runs 18 residues. The CDR3 protein is CASSSGQGLINHQETQYF. DNA for the CDR3: TGCGCCAGCAGCTCCGGACAGGGCCTAATTAACCACCAAGAGACCCAGTACTTC.

Concerning this clone: The junction does not match germline at one end; this may be a read error. Different DNA sequences within this sample yield the same CDR3. The chain has TRBV5-1 and TRBJ1-5; D is ambiguous. This CDR3 has 13 residues. The germline CDR1 and CDR2 sequences are SGHRS and YFSETQ. CDR3 sequence reads: CASSQLGNQPQHF. The DNA of the CDR3 is TGCGCCAGCAGTCAGCTTGGCAATCAGCCCCAACATTTT.

This sequence joins TRBV11-1 and TRBJ2-1, with TRBD2 matching 7 bases. The CDR3 is 16 residues long. Trimming removed 1 base from V and 6 bases from J; junction bases left unmatched: 9. The germline V gene has CDR1 SGHAT and CDR2 FQDESV (reference sequence). For the CDR3, the DNA is TGTGCCAGCAGCTTAGGGTATAGCGGGTTGGGCAATGAGCAGTTCTTC. Its translation is CASSLGYSGLGNEQFF.

The rearrangement uses TRBV6-5 and TRBJ1-6; TRBD1 aligns across 7 bases. The junction had 10 bases not matched to a gene; V was cut back by 4 bases and J by 7 bases. The CDR3 spans 16 residues. Germline assignment: CDR1 MNHEY and CDR2 SVGAGI. The CDR3 loop is CASSSPTGTVNSPLHF. DNA of the CDR3: TGTGCCAGCAGTTCGCCAACCGGGACAGTAAATTCACCCCTCCACTTT.

The chain employs TRBV11-3 and TRBJ2-6; D gene unclear. The germline V gene encodes CDR1 SGHNT and CDR2 YENEEA. V was clipped by 0 bases and J by 4 bases, with 19 bases between them. The CDR3 is made up of 19 amino acids. Here the CDR3 reads CASSLDSQAYWAGANVLTF. The DNA for the CDR3 is TGTGCCAGCAGCTTAGACAGCCAAGCCTATTGGGCGGGGGCCAACGTCCTGACTTTC.

The chain recombines TRBV27 with TRBJ2-1; the D call may be TRBD1 or TRBD2 (5 bases each). The CDR3 loop spans 15 amino acids. Deletions cut 4 bases from V and 6 bases from J, with 16 bases between. Germline V lookup: CDR1 MNHEY, CDR2 SMNVEV (reference sequence). CDR3 bases: TGTGCCAGCAGTTCCTATCCAGGGCGGGCCAATGAGCAGTTCTTC. Translation: CASSSYPGRANEQFF.

The V and J genes are TRBV29-1 and TRBJ1-5; possible D gene TRBD1, 5 bases. The CDR3 contains 11 residues. Trimming took 4 bases from V and 5 from J, leaving 6 bases between them. Germline V lookup: CDR1 SQVTM, CDR2 ANQGSEA. The CDR3 coding sequence is TGCAGCGTTGGAGGGGATCAGCCCCAGCATTTT. Its protein is CSVGGDQPQHF.

The V and J genes are TRBV9 and TRBJ2-2; D may be TRBD1 (5 bases). This CDR3 has 15 amino acids. Deletions cut 2 bases from V and 3 bases from J, with 11 bases between. CDR1 and CDR2 (germline): SGDLS, YYNGEE. The CDR3 region has the DNA TGTGCCAGCAGCGTGTCAGGGATTGACACCGGGGAGCTGTTTTTT. It is translated as CASSVSGIDTGELFF.

V usage is TRBV7-9 and J usage is TRBJ1-6; D is undetermined. Trimming shortened V by 2 bases and J by 4 bases, and 9 bases separated the two germline ends. The CDR3 consists of 15 residues. Germline V gene sequence: CDR1 SEHNR, CDR2 FQNEAQ (reference sequence). The CDR3 DNA reads TGTGCCAGCAGCTTAACCCCCCCATATAATTCACCCCTCCACTTT. Translating gives CASSLTPPYNSPLHF.

V is TRBV9 and J is TRBJ2-3; D is undetermined. V was clipped by 0 bases and J by 5 bases, with 1 base between them. This CDR3 is 11 amino acids long. Germline lookup yields CDR1 SGDLS and CDR2 YYNGEE. In nucleotides, the CDR3 is TGTGCCAGCAGCGTAGAAGATACGCAGTATTTT. It codes for CASSVEDTQYF. Full variable domain (missing parts from reference TRBV9 and TRBJ2-3): DSGVTQTPKHLITATGQRVTLRCSPRSGDLSVYWYQQSLDQGLQFLIQYYNGEERAKGNILERFSAQQFPDLHSELNLSSLELGDSALYFCASSVEDTQYFGPGTRLTVL.